The 16 T cell receptor beta chains reported below all come from one sample, sequenced in a study of Siglec-9 on CD8 T cells in melanoma. Generated by immunoSEQ multiplex PCR, the TCRdb table keeps only in-frame clones and is missing some. The sample lists over 30,000 clones, 84% occurring once. The sample consisted of Siglec-9- CD8+ T cells sorted from blood. These receptors all stem from a human donor in good health.

The gene calls are TRBV7-6 and TRBJ2-5; unclear D gene. This CDR3 contains 12 residues. Germline V CDR1 and CDR2: SGHVS, FNYEAQ. Trimming took 3 bases from V and 1 from J, leaving 3 bases between them. CDR3 DNA sequence: TGTGCCAGCAGCTTCCCCCAAGAGACCCAGTACTTC. The encoded protein is CASSFPQETQYF.

This chain connects TRBV6-1 to TRBJ2-7; no reliable D call. Germline V lookup: CDR1 MNHNS, CDR2 SASEGT. The CDR3 loop spans 13 amino acids. V was trimmed by 3 bases and J by 5 bases, leaving 11 bases between them. The chain's CDR3 is CASSDGLSHEQYF. CDR3 DNA sequence: TGTGCCAGCAGTGACGGGTTAAGCCACGAGCAGTACTTC.

The rearrangement uses TRBV10-3 and TRBJ2-7, with 7 bases matching TRBD1. V lost 2 bases, J lost 3 bases, and 1 base stayed unmatched. Germline lookup yields CDR1 ENHRY and CDR2 SYGVKD. The CDR3 has 13 amino acids. The CDR3 sequence is CAISERDSYEQYF. DNA of the CDR3: TGTGCCATCAGTGAGCGGGACAGCTACGAGCAGTACTTC.

The rearrangement uses TRBV6-5 and TRBJ2-1, with D maybe TRBD2 (6 bases). The CDR3 has 15 residues. Germline V gene sequence: CDR1 MNHEY, CDR2 SVGAGI. The V and J ends lost 2 bases and 0 bases respectively, with 8 bases between them. The CDR3 is CASSYDGSSYNEQFF. Written as DNA, the CDR3 is TGTGCCAGCAGTTACGACGGGAGCTCCTACAATGAGCAGTTCTTC.

The sample holds one count of this clone. The chain's CDR3 is CASNFMGGQETQYF. CDR3 nucleotide sequence: TGTGCCAGCAACTTCATGGGGGGCCAAGAGACCCAGTACTTC. The chain is built from TRBV11-2 and TRBJ2-5, with TRBD2 as a possible D gene (6 bases). CDR1 and CDR2 from the germline V gene are SGHAT and FQNNGV. The CDR3 totals 14 residues. V was cut by 7 bases and J by 1 base, with 13 bases left in between.

V is TRBV30 and J is TRBJ2-1; D remains unclear. This CDR3 has 15 amino acids. The germline gives CDR1 GTSNPN, CDR2 SVGIG (reference sequence). V lost 4 bases to trimming and J lost 4 bases, with 17 bases between them. CDR3 sequence: CAWKPPRLGYNEQFF. The CDR3 DNA is TGTGCCTGGAAACCCCCTAGGCTGGGTTACAATGAGCAGTTCTTC.

The V and J genes are TRBV29-1 and TRBJ2-3; 9 bases agree with TRBD2. The CDR3 sequence is 16 residues long. The V gene end was trimmed by 3 bases and the J gene end by 0 bases; junction bases not matched to a gene: 7. The germline V gene has CDR1 SQVTM and CDR2 ANQGSEA. The CDR3 DNA sequence: TGCAGCGTTGAGGCTAGCGGGGACTCTAGCACAGATACGCAGTATTTT. The encoded protein is CSVEASGDSSTDTQYF.

The V call is TRBV11-2, the J call TRBJ2-7; TRBD1 agrees at 9 bases. The V and J ends lost 4 bases and 1 base, in that order; junction bases with no gene match: 2. The CDR3 covers 14 residues. Germline CDR1 reads SGHAT; CDR2 reads FQNNGV. Written as DNA, the CDR3 is TGTGCCAGCAGCTCGACAGGGGGGTCCTACGAGCAGTACTTC. This encodes CASSSTGGSYEQYF.

This sequence joins TRBV9 and TRBJ1-2; 7 bases match TRBD1. V shed 4 bases, J shed 2 bases, and the junction held 8 bases outside the gene matches. CDR3 length: 15 amino acids. Looked up from germline, CDR1 is SGDLS and CDR2 is YYNGEE. The CDR3 loop reads CASSPSGTVNYGYTF. CDR3 bases: TGTGCCAGCAGCCCCTCCGGGACAGTCAACTATGGCTACACCTTC.

V usage is TRBV30 and J usage is TRBJ2-3; D not certain. Germline CDR1 is GTSNPN and CDR2 is SVGIG (reference sequence). Deletions cut 2 bases from V and 1 base from J, with 4 bases between. This CDR3 region has 12 residues. This CDR3 is CAWSLRTDTQYF. CDR3 DNA: TGTGCCTGGAGTCTTCGCACAGATACGCAGTATTTT. Based on the CDR3 plus reference TRBV30 and TRBJ2-3, the full variable domain is SQTIHQWPATLVQPVGSPLSLECTVEGTSNPNLYWYRQAAGRGLQLLFYSVGIGQISSEVPQNLSASRPQDRQFILSSKKLLLSDSGFYLCAWSLRTDTQYFGPGTRLTVL.

The chain joins TRBV29-1 to TRBJ2-5, with D hard to call. The CDR3 has 12 amino acids. Trimming pared 0 bases from V and 2 bases from J, leaving 4 bases between. Per the germline V gene, CDR1 is SQVTM and CDR2 is ANQGSEA. CDR3 in amino acids: CSVEDSQETQYF. The DNA of the CDR3 is TGCAGCGTTGAAGACAGTCAAGAGACCCAGTACTTC.

This chain connects TRBV6-5 to TRBJ2-7; D unclear. The CDR3 runs 11 residues. The germline V gene has CDR1 MNHEY and CDR2 SVGAGI. Trimming left V 5 bases short and J 4 bases short, with 6 bases between. CDR3 DNA sequence: TGTGCCAGCAGTAGCACTTACGAGCAGTACTTC. It translates to CASSSTYEQYF.

The J gene is TRBJ2-7, the V gene TRBV7-9, with D perhaps being TRBD1 or TRBD2 (5 bases each). This CDR3 contains 15 residues. The V end lost 5 bases, the J end lost 2 bases, and 16 bases lay between the germline ends. Germline V gene sequence: CDR1 SEHNR, CDR2 FQNEAQ (reference sequence). The CDR3 here is CASSQGRGMAYEQYF. The CDR3 region has the DNA TGTGCCAGCAGCCAGGGTAGAGGGATGGCCTACGAGCAGTACTTC.

The rearrangement joins TRBV5-6 to TRBJ1-1; tentatively, D is TRBD1 (5 bases). The ends were cut back, 4 bases at V and 0 bases at J, with 16 bases in the middle. From germline, CDR1 is SGHDT and CDR2 YYEEEE. The CDR3 length is 16 residues. The CDR3 protein is CASSPDGGLMNTEAFF. In DNA form, the CDR3 reads TGTGCCAGCAGCCCGGACGGGGGATTGATGAACACTGAAGCTTTCTTT.

V and J are TRBV7-6 and TRBJ1-1; 8 bases agree with TRBD1. V gave up 5 bases and J gave up 3 bases; unmatched junction bases: 8. This CDR3 contains 15 residues. Germline CDR1 reads SGHVS; CDR2 reads FNYEAQ. CDR3 sequence: CASSQYLDRDTEAFF. DNA of the CDR3: TGTGCCAGCAGCCAATATTTGGACAGGGACACTGAAGCTTTCTTT.

This chain links TRBV7-3 with TRBJ2-5, with D perhaps TRBD2 (5 bases). Germline CDR1 reads SGHTA; CDR2 reads FQGTGA. CDR3 length equals 14 residues. V was pared by 2 bases and J by 3 bases, with 10 bases between. CDR3 amino acids: CASSLLRGEETQYF. In DNA form, the CDR3 reads TGTGCCAGCAGCTTACTACGGGGTGAAGAGACCCAGTACTTC.